The sequence of this T cell receptor (beta chain) was determined in a study of identical twins. Points from the study as a whole: Invariant cells of the MAIT and iNKT types might have partly distorted the zero-insertion analyses. Researchers reported excess low generation probability among twin-shared out-of-frame alpha sequences. The authors drew conclusions from cross-sectional statistical analysis rather than following the same donors.

Addition of a universal primer site occurred through template switching, and cDNA carried unique molecular identifiers. TCRdb recomputed calls from the 5' RACE reads with MiXCR, one row per CDR3 protein. Of 1.5 million to 2 million distinct CDR3 sequences in the sample, less than 40% are singletons; the top ten hold about 0.27%. In the case of this clonotype: What it binds is not known.

CDR3 length: 15 residues. The V gene lost 0 bases and the J gene lost 4 bases, with 16 bases spanning the gap. Per germline, CDR1 DFQATT and CDR2 SNEGSKA (reference sequence). The V and J genes are TRBV20-1 and TRBJ2-7; TRBD2 might be the D (5 bases). Source material: cord blood. The source is a newborn girl in good health. The CDR3, as DNA: TGCAGTGCTAGAGATTCACGCGCTGGCGGGTACGAGCAGTACTTC. The encoded protein is CSARDSRAGGYEQYF.